This is a list of T cell receptor beta chains from one sample in a study of blood T cell repertoires in COVID-19. Sequenced by immunoSEQ multiplex PCR; TCRdb stores in-frame clones only, minus some. The data contain 260,000 or so clones, roughly four fifths of them singletons. The sequenced sample was peripheral blood. The receptor set was obtained from a woman older than 75 with COVID-19, enrolled during active disease. CDR3s include the opening cysteine and the closing phenylalanine or tryptophan. Each record gives: J gene, V gene, clone size, D gene, CDR3 DNA, CDR3 protein. A D gene is named only where the DNA matches it firmly. The size entry is marked missing in some rows and otherwise reads once, few, many or a size class.

TRBJ1-3 TRBV27 few NA TGTGCCAGCAGTAGAAGACTCTCAAGCAGGGGTCTCTCTGGAAACACCATATATTTT CASSRRLSSRGLSGNTIYF
TRBJ2-7 TRBV3-1/TRBV3-2 NA TRBD2 TGTGCCAGCAGCCAAAGACTAGCGGGAGCGACAATCCCCTACGAGCAGTACTTC CASSQRLAGATIPYEQYF
TRBJ1-6 TRBV19 NA NA TGTGCCAGTAGTATTGACCGCAACGGAGCTTCACCCCTCCACTTT CASSIDRNGASPLHF
TRBJ1-1 TRBV11-3 NA NA TGTGCCAGCAGCTCCGGGGGGGAAATGAACACTGAAGCTTTCTTT CASSSGGEMNTEAFF
TRBJ2-5 TRBV10-1 once TRBD1 TGCGCCAGCAGTGAGTCGTCGGGACAGGGATTTGAGACCCAGTACTTC CASSESSGQGFETQYF
TRBJ2-7 TRBV29-1 NA TRBD1 TGCAGCGCCATACCCGGACAGGGGTCGATACGGGGAGAGCAGTACTTC CSAIPGQGSIRGEQYF
TRBJ1-1 TRBV6-2/TRBV6-3 NA TRBD1 TGTGCCAGCAGTTCAACTCCAGGGGGAGGCACTGAAGCTTTCTTT CASSSTPGGGTEAFF
TRBJ1-2 TRBV15 NA NA TGTGCCACCAGCAGAGACAGCAAGGGGGACTATGGCTACACCTTC CATSRDSKGDYGYTF
TRBJ1-5 TRBV4-1 NA NA TGCGCCAGCAGCCTCACAGCATCCCAGCCCCAGCATTTT CASSLTASQPQHF
TRBJ1-5 TRBV30 NA NA TGTGCCTGGAGCGACGGTAGCCAGCCCCAGCATTTT CAWSDGSQPQHF
TRBJ2-5 TRBV28 NA TRBD2 TGTGCCAGCAGCTTACTAGCGGGGGATGAGACCCAGTACTTC CASSLLAGDETQYF
TRBJ2-3 TRBV28 once TRBD2 TGTGCCAGCAGTTTCGCGGGGGGCGGTGGAGATACGCAGTATTTT CASSFAGGGGDTQYF
TRBJ1-1 TRBV6-5 few NA TGTGCCAGCAGTTACTGGGCCACCTTGAACACTGAAGCTTTCTTT CASSYWATLNTEAFF
TRBJ1-4 TRBV2 NA TRBD1 TGTGCCAGCAAGAGACAGGGGGCAGAAAAACTGTTTTTT CASKRQGAEKLFF
TRBJ1-3 TRBV18 NA NA TGTGCCAGCTCACCACCACCCCGCGGTCCAGCTGCGGCTTTTGGAAACACCATATATTTT CASSPPPRGPAAAFGNTIYF
TRBJ1-2 TRBV19 NA TRBD1 TGTGCCAGTAGTATCGGTCAGGGGGCAGGCGGCTACACCTTC CASSIGQGAGGYTF
TRBJ2-2 TRBV5-4 NA NA TGTGCCAGCAGCTCCGGGGGGGTACAGGGGAGTACCGGGGAGCTGTTTTTT CASSSGGVQGSTGELFF
TRBJ2-2 TRBV2 NA NA TGTGCCAGCAAGCGGACAGCGAACACCGGGGAGCTGTTTTTT CASKRTANTGELFF
TRBJ2-2 TRBV3-1/TRBV3-2 NA TRBD1 TGTGCCAGCAGACGACAGGGGGCCGGGGAGCTGTTTTTT CASRRQGAGELFF
TRBJ1-1 TRBV11-3 NA NA TGTGCCAGCAGCTTGTTTGGGCAATCCACTGAAGCTTTCTTT CASSLFGQSTEAFF
TRBJ2-1 TRBV9 NA TRBD2 TGTGCCAGCAGCGTAGTGGAGCGGGAGGCAGAGCAGTTCTTC CASSVVEREAEQFF
TRBJ2-7 TRBV7-9 NA NA TGTGCCAGCAGCGCCCCGGGGATGAGCTCCTACGAGCAGTACTTC CASSAPGMSSYEQYF
TRBJ2-5 TRBV11-2 NA NA TGTGCCAGTCAGCAGGGTAGGGCGGAAGAGACCCAGTACTTC CASQQGRAEETQYF
TRBJ1-5 TRBV5-6 NA TRBD1 TGTGCCAGCAGCTCCAGACAACAGGGGGCTCAGCCCCAGCATTTT CASSSRQQGAQPQHF
TRBJ2-5 TRBV28 few TRBD1 TGTGCCAGCAGCCGACCCGGGACAGGAACGCAAGAGACCCAGTACTTC CASSRPGTGTQETQYF
TRBJ1-2 TRBV18 NA NA TGTGCCAGCTCACCCCTTATTGGGGCGGCGGACGGCTACACCTTC CASSPLIGAADGYTF
TRBJ1-2 TRBV12-3/TRBV12-4 few NA TGTGCCAGCAGTTTAGGGCGGTCTGGCTACACCTTC CASSLGRSGYTF
TRBJ1-1 TRBV10-3 NA TRBD1 TGTGCCATCAGCGGACAGGGGAACACTGAAGCTTTCTTT CAISGQGNTEAFF
TRBJ1-2 TRBV29-1 NA TRBD1 TGCAGCGTTGAAACTCCCGGACAGGAAACATATGGCTACACCTTC CSVETPGQETYGYTF
TRBJ1-1 TRBV4-1 NA NA TGCGCCAGCAGCCAAGAGCTCAATCGGGGGTTCACTGAAGCTTTCTTT CASSQELNRGFTEAFF
TRBJ1-1 TRBV19 NA NA TGTGCCAGTAGCCAGGGTCGGACTGAAGCTTTCTTT CASSQGRTEAFF
TRBJ2-7 TRBV7-2 NA TRBD2 TGTGCCAGCAGCTCCGGGACTAGCGGGAGCTACGAGCAGTACTTC CASSSGTSGSYEQYF
TRBJ2-1 TRBV4-3 NA NA TGCGCCAGCAGCCAAGATCTGGTAGCCGGCAAGTTCTTC CASSQDLVAGKFF
TRBJ1-6 TRBV18 NA TRBD1 TGTGCCAGCTCACCCGGGACAGGATCTAATTCACCCCTCCACTTT CASSPGTGSNSPLHF
TRBJ1-2 TRBV7-2 NA NA TGTGCCAGCAGCTTTTCCGTGACGGAGCGCCAAAGCTACACCTTC CASSFSVTERQSYTF
TRBJ2-2 TRBV3-1/TRBV3-2 NA NA TGTGCCAGCAGCCAAGAGTGGGGCGTCGGGGAGCTGTTTTTT CASSQEWGVGELFF
TRBJ2-1 TRBV12-3/TRBV12-4 NA TRBD2 TGTGCCAGCAGTTTGAGCGGGGGTAATGAGCAGTTCTTC CASSLSGGNEQFF
TRBJ1-2 TRBV20-1 once TRBD1 TGCAGTGTAGGGGGCGACTATGGCTACACCTTC CSVGGDYGYTF
TRBJ1-4 TRBV15 NA NA TGTGCCACCAGCAGAGATCGACAGTTTAATGAAAAACTGTTTTTT CATSRDRQFNEKLFF
TRBJ2-6 TRBV29-1 NA NA TGCAGCGTTGAAGATCCCTTCTCTGGGGCCAACGTCCTGACTTTC CSVEDPFSGANVLTF